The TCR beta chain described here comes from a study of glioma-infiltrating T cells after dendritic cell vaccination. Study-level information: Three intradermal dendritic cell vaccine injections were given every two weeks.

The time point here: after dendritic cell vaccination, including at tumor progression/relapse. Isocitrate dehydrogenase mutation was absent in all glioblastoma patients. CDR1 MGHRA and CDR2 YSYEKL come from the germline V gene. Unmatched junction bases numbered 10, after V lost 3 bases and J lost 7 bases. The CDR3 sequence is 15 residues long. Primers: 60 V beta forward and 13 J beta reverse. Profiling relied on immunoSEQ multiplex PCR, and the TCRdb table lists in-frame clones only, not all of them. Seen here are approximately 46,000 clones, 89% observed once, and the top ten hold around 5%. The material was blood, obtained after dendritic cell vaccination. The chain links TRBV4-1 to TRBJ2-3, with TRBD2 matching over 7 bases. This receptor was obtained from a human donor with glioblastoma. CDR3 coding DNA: TGCGCCAGCAGCCAGGAAAGACTAGCCAGCTATACGCAGTATTTT. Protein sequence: CASSQERLASYTQYF.